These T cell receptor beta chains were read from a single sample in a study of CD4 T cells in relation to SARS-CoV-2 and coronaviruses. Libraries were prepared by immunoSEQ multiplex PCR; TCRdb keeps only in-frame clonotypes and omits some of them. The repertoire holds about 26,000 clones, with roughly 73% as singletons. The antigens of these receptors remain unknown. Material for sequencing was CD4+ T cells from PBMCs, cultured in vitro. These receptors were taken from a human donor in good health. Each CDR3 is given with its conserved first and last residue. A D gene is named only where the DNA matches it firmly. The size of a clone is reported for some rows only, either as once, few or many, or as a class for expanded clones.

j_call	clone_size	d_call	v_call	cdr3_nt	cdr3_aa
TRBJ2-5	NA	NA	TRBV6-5	TGTGCCAGCATGGACCCTTTGGGGGGAGAGACCCAGTACTTC	CASMDPLGGETQYF
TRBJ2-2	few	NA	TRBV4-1	TGCGCCAGCAGCCCGCGGGGTCTGAACACCGGGGAGCTGTTTTTT	CASSPRGLNTGELFF
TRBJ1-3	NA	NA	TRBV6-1	TGTGCCAGCAGTGAAGGAGGGCTAACTGGAAACACCATATATTTT	CASSEGGLTGNTIYF
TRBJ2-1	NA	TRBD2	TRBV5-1	TGCGCCAGCAGCTTCTTAGCGGGAGAGCATGAGCAGTTCTTC	CASSFLAGEHEQFF
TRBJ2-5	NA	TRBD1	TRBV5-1	TGCGCCAGCAGCATGGGACAGGGAAGGGAGACCCAGTACTTC	CASSMGQGRETQYF
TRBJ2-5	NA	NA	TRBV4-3	TGCGCCAGCAGCCAAGGGACCGGCAAGGGCTTAGAGACCCAGTACTTC	CASSQGTGKGLETQYF
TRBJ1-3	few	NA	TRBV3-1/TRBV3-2	TGTGCCAGCAGCCAAGATCTATTGAGCGCCCGCTCTGGAAACACCATATATTTT	CASSQDLLSARSGNTIYF
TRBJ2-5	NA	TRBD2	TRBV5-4	TGTGCCAGCAGCTCGCCGGGACTAGCGGGAGCTGGAGAGACCCAGTACTTC	CASSSPGLAGAGETQYF
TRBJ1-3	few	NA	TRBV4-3	TGCGCCAGCAGCCAAGGTCGGACAGTCTCTGGAAACACCATATATTTT	CASSQGRTVSGNTIYF
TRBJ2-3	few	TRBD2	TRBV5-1	TGCGCCAGCAGCTTAACAGCGGGGGGGCCGACAGATACGCAGTATTTT	CASSLTAGGPTDTQYF